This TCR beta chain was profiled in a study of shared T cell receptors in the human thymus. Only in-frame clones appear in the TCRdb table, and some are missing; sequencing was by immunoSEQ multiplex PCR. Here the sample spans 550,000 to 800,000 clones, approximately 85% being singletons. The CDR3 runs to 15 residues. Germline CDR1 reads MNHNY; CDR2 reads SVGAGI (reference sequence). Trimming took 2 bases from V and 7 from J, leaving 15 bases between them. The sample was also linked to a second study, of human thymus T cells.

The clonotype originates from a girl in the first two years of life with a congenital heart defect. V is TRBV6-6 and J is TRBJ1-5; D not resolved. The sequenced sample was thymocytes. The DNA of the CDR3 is TGTGCCAGCAGTTACCCGACGGGTAGGGAGCAGCCCCAGCATTTT. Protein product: CASSYPTGREQPQHF.